Listed below are T cell receptor beta chains from one sample, sequenced in a study of control samples from healthy donors and cancer patients. TCRdb's copy holds only in-frame clones and misses some; the assay was immunoSEQ multiplex PCR. Altogether roughly 55,000 clones are present, roughly 88% being singletons, with the ten largest covering 3% to 4%. Sequences were obtained from blood. These receptors all stem from a man aged 45-60 years in good health. The CDR3 runs from the conserved cysteine through the conserved F or W. The order of the fields is V gene, J gene, clone size, CDR3 protein. The size entry is marked missing in some rows and otherwise reads once, few, many or a size class.

>TRBV5-1|TRBJ2-1|few
CASSLVGDPYNEQFF
>TRBV11-2|TRBJ2-1|NA
CASSLGLAVYNEQFF
>TRBV19|TRBJ1-1|NA
CASVEPGQRNTEAFF
>TRBV9|TRBJ2-7|NA
CASSPGLTYEQYF
>TRBV19|TRBJ1-5|once
CASSIAGGNQPQHF
>TRBV15|TRBJ2-3|NA
CATSTERGTDTQYF
>TRBV7-9|TRBJ2-3|few
CASSRDGDTDTQYF
>TRBV2|TRBJ2-2|NA
CASSVDRDRVNTGELFF
>TRBV6-5|TRBJ1-1|NA
CASSPGQGVKGEAFF
>TRBV18|TRBJ2-1|NA
CASSPGTSSDEQFF
>TRBV4-2|TRBJ2-7|NA
CASSQDPPLVAGGPWSYEQYF
>TRBV2|TRBJ2-1|NA
CASRPAVYNEQFF
>TRBV10-3|TRBJ2-2|NA
CAIEGGPGELFF
>TRBV19|TRBJ2-1|NA
CASRPEGYNEQFF
>TRBV7-3|TRBJ2-3|NA
CASSSGLAVGDTQYF
>TRBV10-2|TRBJ1-5|once
CASSESWQVVWPQHF
>TRBV3-1/TRBV3-2|TRBJ2-1|NA
CASSQGGPAYNEQFF
>TRBV20-1|TRBJ2-7|NA
CSASSRVDEQYF
>TRBV25-1|TRBJ2-1|NA
CASSVWGGRDEQFF
>TRBV28|TRBJ2-1|NA
CASRLAAFSYNEQFF
>TRBV10-3|TRBJ1-1|NA
CAISEQGAIGGTEAFF
>TRBV10-3|TRBJ1-2|NA
CAISESAGHHGYTF
>TRBV28|TRBJ1-2|NA
CASTTQGAGYGYTF
>TRBV6-5|TRBJ2-2|NA
CASSYGAGSTGELFF
>TRBV5-4|TRBJ2-2|NA
CASSLGLNTGELFF
>TRBV7-6|TRBJ2-2|once
CASSLVDTLLGDAGELFF
>TRBV5-1|TRBJ2-1|NA
CASSLDASVYNEQFF
>TRBV10-2|TRBJ2-3|NA
CASSPSRTGIDTQYF